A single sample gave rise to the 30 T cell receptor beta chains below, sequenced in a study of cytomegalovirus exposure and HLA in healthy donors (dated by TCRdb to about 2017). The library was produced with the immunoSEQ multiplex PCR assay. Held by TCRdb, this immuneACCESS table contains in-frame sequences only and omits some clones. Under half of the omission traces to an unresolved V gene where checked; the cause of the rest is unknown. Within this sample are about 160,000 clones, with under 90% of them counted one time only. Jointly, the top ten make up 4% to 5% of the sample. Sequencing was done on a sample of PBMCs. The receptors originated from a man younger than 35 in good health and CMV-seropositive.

DNA for the CDR3: TGTGCCAGCAGTTTGAATGGTGCGGGGGGATGGGAGACCCAGTACTTC. Translating gives CASSLNGAGGWETQYF. The rearrangement uses TRBV27 and TRBJ2-5, with 8 bases that match TRBD2. This CDR3 has 16 amino acids. J gave up 5 bases and V 3 bases, and 11 bases lay outside the gene matches. CDR1 MNHEY and CDR2 SMNVEV come from the germline V gene (reference sequence).

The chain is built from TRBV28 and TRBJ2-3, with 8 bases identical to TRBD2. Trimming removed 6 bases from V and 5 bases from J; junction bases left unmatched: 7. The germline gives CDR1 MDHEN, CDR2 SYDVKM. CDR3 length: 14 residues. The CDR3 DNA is TGTGCCAGCAGGATTAGCGGGGCGGGAGATACGCAGTATTTT. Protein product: CASRISGAGDTQYF.

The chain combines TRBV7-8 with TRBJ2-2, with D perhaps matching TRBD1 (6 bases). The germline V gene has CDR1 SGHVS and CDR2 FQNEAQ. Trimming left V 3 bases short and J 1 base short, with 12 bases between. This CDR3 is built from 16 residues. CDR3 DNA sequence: TGTGCCAGCAGCTTCCAAGGACAGTTGAACACCGGGGAGCTGTTTTTT. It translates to CASSFQGQLNTGELFF.

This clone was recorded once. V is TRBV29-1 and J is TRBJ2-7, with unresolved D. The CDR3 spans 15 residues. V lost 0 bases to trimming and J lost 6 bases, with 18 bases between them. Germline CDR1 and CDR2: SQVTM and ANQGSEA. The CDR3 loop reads CSVEDPLGPPGEQYF. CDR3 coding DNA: TGCAGCGTTGAAGATCCCCTAGGCCCGCCTGGCGAGCAGTACTTC.

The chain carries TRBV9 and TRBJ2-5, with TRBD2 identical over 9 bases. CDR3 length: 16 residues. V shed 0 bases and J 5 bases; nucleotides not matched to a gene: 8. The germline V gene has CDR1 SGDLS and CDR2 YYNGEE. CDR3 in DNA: TGTGCCAGCAGCGTAGGAGGCGGGAGGGCCCGGGAGACCCAGTACTTC. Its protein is CASSVGGGRARETQYF.

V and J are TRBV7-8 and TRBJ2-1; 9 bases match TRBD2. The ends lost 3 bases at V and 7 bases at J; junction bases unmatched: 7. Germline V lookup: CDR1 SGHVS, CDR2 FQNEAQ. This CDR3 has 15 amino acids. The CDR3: CASSLREGLINEQFF. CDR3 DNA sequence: TGTGCCAGCAGCTTGCGGGAGGGCCTAATAAATGAGCAGTTCTTC.

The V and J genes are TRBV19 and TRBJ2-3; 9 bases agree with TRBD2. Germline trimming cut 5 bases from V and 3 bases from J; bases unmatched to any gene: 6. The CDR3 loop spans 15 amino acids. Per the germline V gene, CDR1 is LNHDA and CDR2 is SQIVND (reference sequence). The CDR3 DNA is TGTGCCAGTAGTCACCAGCGGGAGGCGACAGATACGCAGTATTTT. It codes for CASSHQREATDTQYF.

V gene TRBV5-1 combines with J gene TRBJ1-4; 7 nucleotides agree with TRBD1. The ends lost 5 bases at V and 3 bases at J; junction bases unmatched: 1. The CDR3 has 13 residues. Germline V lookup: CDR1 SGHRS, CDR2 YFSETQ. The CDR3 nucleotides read TGCGCCAGCAGAGGGACAGCTAATGAAAAACTGTTTTTT. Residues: CASRGTANEKLFF.

As DNA, the CDR3 is TGTGCCAGCAGCTTACGGGGGGAGTCGGAAAAACTGTTTTTT. Protein sequence: CASSLRGESEKLFF. The chain recombines TRBV7-9 with TRBJ1-4; tentative D call: TRBD1 (5 bases). Trimming removed 2 bases at V and 8 bases at J, with 12 bases between. The CDR3 runs 14 residues. Germline V gives CDR1 SEHNR, CDR2 FQNEAQ (reference sequence).

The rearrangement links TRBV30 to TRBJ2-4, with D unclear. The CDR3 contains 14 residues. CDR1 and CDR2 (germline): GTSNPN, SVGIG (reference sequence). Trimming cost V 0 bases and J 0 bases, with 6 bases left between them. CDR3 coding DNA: TGTGCCTGGAGTGTAAATCTAGCCAAAAACATTCAGTACTTC. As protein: CAWSVNLAKNIQYF. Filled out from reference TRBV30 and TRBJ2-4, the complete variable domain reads SQTIHQWPATLVQPVGSPLSLECTVEGTSNPNLYWYRQAAGRGLQLLFYSVGIGQISSEVPQNLSASRPQDRQFILSSKKLLLSDSGFYLCAWSVNLAKNIQYFGAGTRLSVL.

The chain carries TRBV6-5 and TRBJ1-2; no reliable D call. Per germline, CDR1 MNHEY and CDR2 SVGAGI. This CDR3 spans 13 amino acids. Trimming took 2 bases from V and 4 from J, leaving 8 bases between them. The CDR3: CASSYDKTYGYTF. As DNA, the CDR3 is TGTGCCAGCAGTTACGACAAGACCTATGGCTACACCTTC.

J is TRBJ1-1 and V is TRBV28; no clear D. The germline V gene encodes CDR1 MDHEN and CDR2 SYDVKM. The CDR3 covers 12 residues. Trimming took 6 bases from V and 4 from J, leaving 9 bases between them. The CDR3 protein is CASRIEPTEAFF. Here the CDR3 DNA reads TGTGCCAGCAGGATAGAACCCACTGAAGCTTTCTTT.

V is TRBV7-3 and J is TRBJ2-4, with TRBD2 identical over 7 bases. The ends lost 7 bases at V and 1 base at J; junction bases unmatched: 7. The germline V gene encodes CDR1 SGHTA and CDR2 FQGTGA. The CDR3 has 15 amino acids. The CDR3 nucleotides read TGTGCCAGCAACTTGACTAGCTTGGCCAAAAACATTCAGTACTTC. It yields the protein CASNLTSLAKNIQYF.

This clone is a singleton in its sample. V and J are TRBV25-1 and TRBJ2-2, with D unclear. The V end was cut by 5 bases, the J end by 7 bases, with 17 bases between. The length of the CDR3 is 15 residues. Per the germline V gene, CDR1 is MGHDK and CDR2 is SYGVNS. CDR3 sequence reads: CASSTLMLGFGELFF. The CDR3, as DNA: TGTGCCAGCAGTACACTAATGTTGGGTTTCGGGGAGCTGTTTTTT.

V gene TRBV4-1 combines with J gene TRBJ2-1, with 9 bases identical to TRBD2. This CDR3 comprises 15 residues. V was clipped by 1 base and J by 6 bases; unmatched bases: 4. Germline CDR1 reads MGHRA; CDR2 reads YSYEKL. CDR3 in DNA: TGCGCCAGCAGCCAAGTAGCGGGAGTCTCCAATGAGCAGTTCTTC. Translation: CASSQVAGVSNEQFF.

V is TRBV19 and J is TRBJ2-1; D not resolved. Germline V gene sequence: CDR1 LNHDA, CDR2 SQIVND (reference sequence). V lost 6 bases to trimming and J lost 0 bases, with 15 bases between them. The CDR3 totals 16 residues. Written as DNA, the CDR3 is TGTGCCAGTAGCACTCTACCCCTTAGCTCCTACAATGAGCAGTTCTTC. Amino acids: CASSTLPLSSYNEQFF.

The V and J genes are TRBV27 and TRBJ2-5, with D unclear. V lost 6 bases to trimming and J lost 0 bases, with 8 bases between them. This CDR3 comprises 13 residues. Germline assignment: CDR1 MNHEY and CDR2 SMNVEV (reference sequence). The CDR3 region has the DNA TGTGCCAGCAGACTAAGGTACCAAGAGACCCAGTACTTC. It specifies CASRLRYQETQYF.

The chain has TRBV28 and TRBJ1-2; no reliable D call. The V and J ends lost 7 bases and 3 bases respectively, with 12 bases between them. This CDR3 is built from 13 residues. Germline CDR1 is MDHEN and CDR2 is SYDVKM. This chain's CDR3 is CASTEELDYGYTF. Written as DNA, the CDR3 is TGTGCCAGCACCGAGGAATTGGACTATGGCTACACCTTC.

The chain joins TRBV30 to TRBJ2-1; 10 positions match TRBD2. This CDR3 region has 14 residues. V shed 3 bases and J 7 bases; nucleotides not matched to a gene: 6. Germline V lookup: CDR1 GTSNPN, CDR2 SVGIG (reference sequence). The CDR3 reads CAWRASGSINEQFF. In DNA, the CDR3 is TGTGCCTGGAGGGCTAGCGGGAGTATAAATGAGCAGTTCTTC.

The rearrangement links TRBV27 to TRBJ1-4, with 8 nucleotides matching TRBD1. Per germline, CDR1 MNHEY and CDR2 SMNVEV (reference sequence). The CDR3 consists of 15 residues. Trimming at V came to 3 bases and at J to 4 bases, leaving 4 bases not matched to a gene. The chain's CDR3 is CASSLGGQVNEKLFF. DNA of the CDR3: TGTGCCAGCAGTTTGGGGGGACAGGTTAATGAAAAACTGTTTTTT.

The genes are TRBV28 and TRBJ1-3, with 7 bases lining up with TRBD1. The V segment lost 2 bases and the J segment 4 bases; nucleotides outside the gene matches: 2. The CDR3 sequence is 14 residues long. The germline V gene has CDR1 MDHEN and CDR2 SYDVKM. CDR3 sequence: CASSLGTAGNTIYF. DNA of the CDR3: TGTGCCAGCAGTTTAGGGACAGCCGGAAACACCATATATTTT.

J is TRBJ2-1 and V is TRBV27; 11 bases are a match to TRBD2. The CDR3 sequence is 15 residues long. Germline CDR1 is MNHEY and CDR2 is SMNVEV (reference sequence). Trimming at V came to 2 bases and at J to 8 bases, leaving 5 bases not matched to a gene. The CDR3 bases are TGTGCCAGCAGTTTAGGGACTAGCGGACCCCATGAGCAGTTCTTC. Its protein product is CASSLGTSGPHEQFF.

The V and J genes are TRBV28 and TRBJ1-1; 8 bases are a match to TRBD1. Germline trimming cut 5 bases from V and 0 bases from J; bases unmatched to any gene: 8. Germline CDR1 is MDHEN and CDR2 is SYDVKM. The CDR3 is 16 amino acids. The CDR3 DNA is TGTGCCAGCAGTCTAGGGAGGACAGGGTTGAACACTGAAGCTTTCTTT. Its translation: CASSLGRTGLNTEAFF.

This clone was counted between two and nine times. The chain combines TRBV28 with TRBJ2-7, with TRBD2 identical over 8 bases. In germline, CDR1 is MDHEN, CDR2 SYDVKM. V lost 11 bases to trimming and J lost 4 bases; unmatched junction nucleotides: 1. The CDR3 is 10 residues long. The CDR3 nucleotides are TGTGCCCGGGGGGGGTACGAGCAGTACTTC. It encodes CARGGYEQYF.

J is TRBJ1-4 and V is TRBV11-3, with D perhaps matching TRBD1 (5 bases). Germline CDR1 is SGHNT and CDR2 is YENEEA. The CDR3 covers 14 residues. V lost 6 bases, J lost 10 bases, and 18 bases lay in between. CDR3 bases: TGTGCCAGCAGACCCACGGGGGATGGCGGAAAACTGTTTTTT. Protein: CASRPTGDGGKLFF.

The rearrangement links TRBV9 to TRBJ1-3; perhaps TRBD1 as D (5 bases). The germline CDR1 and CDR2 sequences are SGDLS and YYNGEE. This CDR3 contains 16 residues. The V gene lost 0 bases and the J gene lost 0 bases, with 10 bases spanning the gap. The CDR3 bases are TGTGCCAGCAGCGTAGGAACGGGGGACTCTGGAAACACCATATATTTT. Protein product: CASSVGTGDSGNTIYF. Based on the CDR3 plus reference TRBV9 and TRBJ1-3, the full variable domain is DSGVTQTPKHLITATGQRVTLRCSPRSGDLSVYWYQQSLDQGLQFLIQYYNGEERAKGNILERFSAQQFPDLHSELNLSSLELGDSALYFCASSVGTGDSGNTIYFGEGSWLTVV.

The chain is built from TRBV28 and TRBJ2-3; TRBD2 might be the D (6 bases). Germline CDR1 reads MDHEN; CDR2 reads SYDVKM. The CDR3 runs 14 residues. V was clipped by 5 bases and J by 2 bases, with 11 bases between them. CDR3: CASSGGTHTDTQYF. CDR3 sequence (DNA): TGTGCCAGCAGTGGCGGGACTCACACAGATACGCAGTATTTT.

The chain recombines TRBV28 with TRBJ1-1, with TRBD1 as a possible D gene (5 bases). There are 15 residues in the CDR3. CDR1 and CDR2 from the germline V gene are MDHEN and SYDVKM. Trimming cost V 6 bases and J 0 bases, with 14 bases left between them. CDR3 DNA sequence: TGTGCCAGCAGCCTAAGGGGTATCATGAACACTGAAGCTTTCTTT. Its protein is CASSLRGIMNTEAFF.

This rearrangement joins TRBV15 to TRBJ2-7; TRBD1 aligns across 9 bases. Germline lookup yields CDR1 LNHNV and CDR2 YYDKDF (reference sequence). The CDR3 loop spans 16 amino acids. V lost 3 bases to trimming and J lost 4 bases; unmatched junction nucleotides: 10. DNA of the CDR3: TGTGCCACCAGCAGGGGACAGGGCTCCCTTTCTTACGAGCAGTACTTC. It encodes CATSRGQGSLSYEQYF.

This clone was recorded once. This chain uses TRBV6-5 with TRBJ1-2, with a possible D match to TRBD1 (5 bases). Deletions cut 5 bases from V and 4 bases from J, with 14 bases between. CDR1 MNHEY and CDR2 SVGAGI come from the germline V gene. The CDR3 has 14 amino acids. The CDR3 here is CASSDLDTGYGYTF. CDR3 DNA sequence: TGTGCCAGCAGTGACTTGGACACTGGCTATGGCTACACCTTC.